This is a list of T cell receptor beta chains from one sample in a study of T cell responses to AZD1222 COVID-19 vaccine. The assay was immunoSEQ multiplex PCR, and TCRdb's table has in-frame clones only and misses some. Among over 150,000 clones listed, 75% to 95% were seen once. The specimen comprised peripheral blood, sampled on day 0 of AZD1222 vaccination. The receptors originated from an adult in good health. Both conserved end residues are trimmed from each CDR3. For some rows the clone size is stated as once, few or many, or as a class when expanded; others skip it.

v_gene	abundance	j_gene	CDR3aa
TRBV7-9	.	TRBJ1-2	ASSPDRGRGYT
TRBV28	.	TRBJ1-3	ASGTGTGNTIY
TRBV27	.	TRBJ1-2	ASNINYGYT
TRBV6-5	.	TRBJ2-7	ASQQSGTFPGEQY
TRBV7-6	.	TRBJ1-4	ASSYPGWTGSNEKLF
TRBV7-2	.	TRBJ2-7	ASSIAGRGFDYEQY
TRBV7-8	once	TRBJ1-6	ASSLLSGTYNSPLH
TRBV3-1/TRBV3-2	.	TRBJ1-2	ASSQTEARAFLSGYT
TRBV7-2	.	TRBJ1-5	ASSLGINNQPQH
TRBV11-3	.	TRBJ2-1	ASSLTRGDLHNEQF
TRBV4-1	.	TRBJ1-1	ASSQDSKRVYTEAF
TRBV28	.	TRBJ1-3	ASQKETGDSGNTIY
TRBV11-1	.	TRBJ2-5	ASSKGGQVQETQY
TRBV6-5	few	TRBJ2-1	ASSYSRQAMDEQF
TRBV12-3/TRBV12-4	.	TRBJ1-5	ASSFGVRQPQH
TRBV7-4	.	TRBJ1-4	ASSLGMATNEKLF
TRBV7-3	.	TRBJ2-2	ASSHDLGTGELF
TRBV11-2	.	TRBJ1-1	ASSSTGTGVTEAF
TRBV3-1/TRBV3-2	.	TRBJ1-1	ASSQGQGMNTEAF
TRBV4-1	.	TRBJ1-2	ASSHTLDGIYGYT
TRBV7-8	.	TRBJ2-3	ASSTRTSGGTDTQY
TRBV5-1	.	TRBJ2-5	ASSRQQGEQETQY
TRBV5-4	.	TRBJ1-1	ASSLVGQKNTEAF
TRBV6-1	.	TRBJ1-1	ASSDLGGTEAF
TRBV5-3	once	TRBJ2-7	ARRPRQGERDEQY
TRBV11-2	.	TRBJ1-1	ASSQQMNTEAF
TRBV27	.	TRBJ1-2	ASSLTGNYGYT